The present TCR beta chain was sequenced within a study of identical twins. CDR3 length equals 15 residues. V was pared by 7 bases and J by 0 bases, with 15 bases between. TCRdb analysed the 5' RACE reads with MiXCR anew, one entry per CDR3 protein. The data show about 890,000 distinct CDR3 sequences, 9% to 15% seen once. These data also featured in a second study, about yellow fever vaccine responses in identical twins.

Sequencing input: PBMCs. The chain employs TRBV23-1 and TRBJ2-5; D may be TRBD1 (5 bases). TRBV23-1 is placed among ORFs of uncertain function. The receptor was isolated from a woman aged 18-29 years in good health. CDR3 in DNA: TGCGCCAGCACACGACAGAGCCTATACCAAGAGACCCAGTACTTC. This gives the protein CASTRQSLYQETQYF.